This TCR beta chain was obtained from a study of cytomegalovirus exposure and HLA in healthy donors. Here immunoSEQ multiplex PCR was the method, and the copy in TCRdb shows in-frame clones only, minus some. The sample includes 200,000 or so clones, 80% to 90% of them seen just once. The V gene's germline CDR1 is GTSNPN and CDR2 SVGIG (reference sequence). The CDR3 extends over 13 amino acids. With 2 bases removed from V and 7 bases from J, the gap between germline ends came to 12 bases. Sequencing was carried out using PBMCs. The clonotype originates from a woman under 30 in good health and CMV-seronegative. V and J are TRBV30 and TRBJ1-5; D perhaps matches TRBD1 (6 bases). The CDR3 reads CAWSPGRGQPQHF. The CDR3 DNA is TGTGCCTGGAGTCCAGGGAGGGGGCAGCCCCAGCATTTT.